The following is a TCR beta chain sequence with its context. What antigen it recognizes has not been identified. No much larger clone exists at a distance of one base, and base qualities are not known. V is trimmed back by 1 base and J by 4 bases, and the junction contains 5 bases that no gene match accounts for. CDR1 and CDR2 are drawn from the germline V gene (reference sequence): MNHEY, SMNVEV. The CDR3 contains 15 residues, cysteine and phenylalanine counted. CDR3 DNA is the only sequence kept; it has 45 bases, read in frame from the first base. These data come from a study of T cell repertoires in cytomegalovirus infection (dated by TCRdb to between 2018 and 2021). About the study as a whole: Recently identified HLA-C-restricted CMV epitopes, whose presentation resists viral immunomodulation, were targeted by peptide stimulations together with well-studied HLA-B-restricted epitopes. Because public TCR beta signatures pointed to carriage of CMV infection together with the matching HLA type, the HLA type of each donor mattered for the analysis. Study-level results and caveats: Cumulative frequency of public TCR beta family members discriminated carriers of CMV infection plus the relevant HLA type in this cohort and an independent approximately 360-donor cohort. The ex vivo response was dominated by HLA-C-restricted CMV-specific TCR beta clonotypes, which also provided the single most frequent clonotype in two of eight donors.

Sequenced on an Illumina HiSeq 1500. Clones were called with MiXCR by TCRdb after fastp trimmed the public reads at Q25, and only in-frame beta chains were retained. Records with the same CDR3 protein are collapsed into one entry carrying the most frequent genes and DNA. This sample comprises 700,000 to 900,000 distinct CDR3 sequences, approximately 32% of them detected only once. The ten biggest clones cover around 14% of the sample. Reading the label with the study, this specimen's treatment or condition is: in vitro stimulation with specific CMV peptide epitopes to enrich CMV-specific T cells. This TCR was sampled from a human donor in good health (CMV status not recorded). Some clones in this sample may be carry-over from other donors' samples. This chain joins TRBV27 to TRBJ2-5, with 8 central nucleotides matching TRBD2. Sequenced material: cultured CD8+ T cells from PBMCs, taken from culture after CMV antigen stimulation. The CDR3 is CASSLYGLAPETQYF. The bases read TGTGCCAGCAGTTTATACGGACTAGCCCCAGAGACCCAGTACTTC.